The 11 T cell receptor beta chains below come from one sample, sequenced in a study of blood T cell repertoires in COVID-19 (dated by TCRdb to 2020 to 2021). The receptor library was made with the immunoSEQ multiplex PCR assay. Entries here come from immuneACCESS through TCRdb and include only in-frame sequences with V and J called. Some clones fail to appear in such tables; in the studies checked, an unresolved V gene covers under half of the shortfall, and the cause of the remainder is unknown. A total of fewer than 350,000 clones appear in this sample, about 86% of them only once. The top ten clonotypes cover approximately 2% of the sample. Sequences were obtained from peripheral blood. All receptors derive from a young woman who had recovered from COVID-19.

The rearrangement uses TRBV5-6 and TRBJ2-3; TRBD2 matches at 11 bases. Germline CDR1 is SGHDT and CDR2 is YYEEEE. The CDR3 runs 16 residues. Trimming at V came to 4 bases and at J to 3 bases, leaving 7 bases not matched to a gene. Here the CDR3 reads CASSGTSGRGTDTQYF. CDR3 coding DNA: TGTGCCAGCAGCGGTACTAGCGGGAGAGGGACAGATACGCAGTATTTT.

The chain carries TRBV7-2 and TRBJ2-3; 8 positions agree with TRBD1. Losses at the gene ends were 6 bases for V and 4 bases for J; bases not matched to a gene: 12. There are 16 residues in the CDR3. Germline CDR1 reads SGHTA; CDR2 reads FQGNSA. The CDR3 loop reads CASSRRGTTGADTQYF. The CDR3 DNA follows: TGTGCCAGCAGTCGGCGAGGCACGACAGGGGCAGATACGCAGTATTTT.

The chain couples TRBV28 to TRBJ2-2, with 8 nucleotides matching TRBD2. The J segment lost 2 bases and the V segment lost 8 bases, leaving 7 bases of the junction unmatched. This CDR3 region has 15 residues. Germline V gene sequence: CDR1 MDHEN, CDR2 SYDVKM. The CDR3 DNA is TGTGCCAGCCGACCGACTAGCGAAAACACCGGGGAGCTGTTTTTT. Protein: CASRPTSENTGELFF.

The chain has TRBV2 and TRBJ2-5, with TRBD2 as a possible D gene (6 bases). Deletions cut 2 bases from V and 2 bases from J, with 18 bases between. The CDR3 extends over 17 amino acids. Germline V CDR1 and CDR2: SNHLY, FYNNEI. CDR3 region: CASSEWGSGVRQETQYF. Written as DNA, the CDR3 is TGTGCCAGCAGTGAATGGGGGTCGGGGGTCCGACAAGAGACCCAGTACTTC.

This clone came up a few times. This sequence joins TRBV20-1 and TRBJ1-1; possible D gene TRBD1, 6 bases. Germline-derived CDR1 and CDR2 are DFQATT and SNEGSKA (reference sequence). Trimming took 3 bases from V and 7 from J, leaving 18 bases between them. This CDR3 has 14 residues. CDR3 bases: TGCAGTGCTAGTTCGAGGACAGAAGGTATTGAAGCTTTCTTT. It codes for CSASSRTEGIEAFF.

This chain joins TRBV2 and TRBJ2-3; no firm D call. The CDR3 has 11 amino acids. Germline-derived CDR1 and CDR2 are SNHLY and FYNNEI. The V end lost 4 bases, the J end lost 5 bases, and 4 bases lay between the germline ends. CDR3: CASSGRDTQYF. The DNA of the CDR3 is TGTGCCAGCAGTGGGAGAGATACGCAGTATTTT.

The rearrangement uses TRBV4-1 and TRBJ1-1; perhaps TRBD1 as D (5 bases). Between the trimmed V and J ends, which lost 4 bases and 8 bases, there was a span of 17 bases. Looked up from germline, CDR1 is MGHRA and CDR2 is YSYEKL. The CDR3 is 14 amino acids. CDR3 amino acids: CASSPDSSFGEAFF. Written as DNA, the CDR3 is TGCGCCAGCAGCCCTGACAGCTCTTTTGGGGAAGCTTTCTTT.

The V gene is TRBV24-1, the J gene TRBJ2-7, with 9 bases identical to TRBD2. J lost 0 bases, V lost 7 bases, and 18 bases had no gene match. The CDR3 loop spans 19 amino acids. CDR1 is KGHDR and CDR2 is SFDVKD in the germline V gene. CDR3 sequence: CATSRRGGPGGGLSYEQYF. The DNA of the CDR3 is TGTGCCACCAGCCGGCGGGGGGGACCGGGGGGCGGCCTCTCCTACGAGCAGTACTTC.

V is TRBV19 and J is TRBJ2-5, with 9 nucleotides matching TRBD1. CDR1 and CDR2 from the germline V gene are LNHDA and SQIVND (reference sequence). The V and J ends lost 6 bases and 5 bases, in that order; junction bases with no gene match: 4. CDR3 length: 13 residues. The CDR3 reads CASRDRGKETQYF. The DNA of the CDR3 is TGTGCCAGTAGGGACAGGGGAAAGGAGACCCAGTACTTC.

Only one count was recorded for this clone. The rearrangement joins TRBV3-1 (or the pseudogene TRBV3-2) to TRBJ2-7, with TRBD2 matching over 7 bases. The CDR3 has 14 residues. Germline CDR1 LGHDT, CDR2 YNNKEL (reference sequence). V trimming: 5 bases; J trimming: 4 bases; junction bases outside the gene matches: 8. The CDR3 DNA reads as TGTGCCAGCAGCTTAGGCGGGAGCCCATACGAGCAGTACTTC. Protein: CASSLGGSPYEQYF.

The chain has TRBV7-2 and TRBJ2-2; no reliable D call. The germline V gene has CDR1 SGHTA and CDR2 FQGNSA. CDR3 size: 14 residues. Trimming removed 8 bases at V and 6 bases at J, with 16 bases between. The CDR3 DNA reads TGTGCCAGCGCCCCTCGTGATCGGGCCGGGGAGCTGTTTTTT. This codes for CASAPRDRAGELFF.